The T cell receptor beta chain under discussion was sequenced for a study of blood T cells in healthy people across ages. Each sample had at least 7 million PBMCs isolated. This clonotype has more than one count but fewer than ten. Next came a second PCR, run for 7 to 11 cycles, which used a sample-barcoded 5' primer along with a J-beta primer mix. TCRdb used MiXCR to reprocess the 5' RACE reads, holding one entry per CDR3 protein. The repertoire includes around 1,900,000 distinct CDR3 sequences, 30% to 40% of them detected once, and more than 20% sits in the top ten. Sample: blood. The sequence was obtained from a human donor in good health.

This CDR3 is CASSPITLTKGQETQYF. DNA for the CDR3: TGTGCCAGCTCACCTATAACACTCACGAAAGGACAAGAGACCCAGTACTTC. The V call is TRBV18, the J call TRBJ2-5, with D unresolved. Looked up from germline, CDR1 is KGHSH and CDR2 is LQKENI. CDR3 length: 17 residues. The V end was cut by 3 bases, the J end by 2 bases, with 19 bases between.